The entry that follows covers one T cell receptor (beta chain) sequence. Its antigen is not identified. The CDR3 is made up of 13 amino acids. V was cut by 6 bases and J by 3 bases, with 12 bases left in between. Germline lookup yields CDR1 MNHNS and CDR2 SASEGT. Presence of unique molecular identifiers characterized the TCR beta cDNA libraries. TCRdb used MiXCR to reprocess the PCR reads, holding one entry per CDR3 protein. This table has about 820,000 distinct CDR3 sequences, 53% appearing once. This sample stems from a study of post-analysis software for immune sequencing data. Whole-study results and caveats: Diversity measured as normalized Chao1 was significantly lower in multiple sclerosis patients than in controls. Relative to controls, patients had five TRBV segments at higher frequency, with TRBV5-6, TRBV5-1 and TRBV20-1 among these.

Material: blood. J is TRBJ2-7 and V is TRBV6-1, with D perhaps TRBD1 (5 bases). The receptor comes from a girl between 10 and 17 years old with multiple sclerosis. The CDR3 DNA reads as TGTGCCAGCAGGGCGGCAGGGTTCTACGAGCAGTACTTC. Protein sequence: CASRAAGFYEQYF.